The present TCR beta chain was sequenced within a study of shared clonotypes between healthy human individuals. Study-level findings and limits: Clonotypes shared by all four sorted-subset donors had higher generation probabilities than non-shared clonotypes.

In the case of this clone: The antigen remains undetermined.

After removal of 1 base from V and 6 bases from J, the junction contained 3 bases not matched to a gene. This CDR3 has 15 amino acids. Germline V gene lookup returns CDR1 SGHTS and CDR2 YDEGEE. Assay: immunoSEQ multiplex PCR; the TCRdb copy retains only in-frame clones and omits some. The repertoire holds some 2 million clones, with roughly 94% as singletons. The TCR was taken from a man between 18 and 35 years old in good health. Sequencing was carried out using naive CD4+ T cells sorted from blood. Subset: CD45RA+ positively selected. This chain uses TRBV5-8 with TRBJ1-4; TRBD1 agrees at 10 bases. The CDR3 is CASSLRGQGDEKLFF. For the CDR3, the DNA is TGTGCCAGCAGCTTGAGAGGACAGGGGGATGAAAAACTGTTTTTT.